This T cell receptor (beta chain) emerged from a study of cytomegalovirus exposure and HLA in healthy donors. Whole-study results and caveats: Based on reports, TCR beta sequences accurately predicted HLA-A and HLA-B alleles for most subjects. Some segments of the V type, notably TRBV6-2 and TRBV6-3, were excluded as indistinguishable. Productive rates of about 90% or about 30% were seen for most TCR beta V segments in an earlier analysis.

This clone was recorded a few times. The antigen is not known. Different DNA sequences within this sample yield the same CDR3. PCR primers comprised 60 Vbeta and 13 Jbeta primers. Source study methods: As a later analysis found, there were about 80 million unique TCR beta chains, of which some 9.9 million were shared. Clones were sequenced by immunoSEQ multiplex PCR, and TCRdb holds only the in-frame ones, with some missing. V, J and clone size are taken as reported in that table, and D and trimming were inferred from the DNA itself. The table records some 140,000 clones, around three quarters of them present only once. This CDR3 is built from 14 residues. CDR1 SGHVS and CDR2 FNYEAQ come from the germline V gene. Trimming removed 0 bases at V and 5 bases at J, with 8 bases between.

This clonotype was obtained from a young man in good health. This chain joins TRBV7-6 and TRBJ2-1, with a weak D call TRBD2 (6 bases). The sample was PBMCs. The CDR3 here is CASSLAGGNNEQFF. As DNA, the CDR3 is TGTGCCAGCAGCTTAGCGGGAGGCAACAATGAGCAGTTCTTC.